This T cell receptor beta chain was recovered during a study of shared clonotypes between healthy human individuals. Study results and limitations: In general, naive subsets displayed greater estimated richness than memory subsets did. Blood was the sole source, and tissue repertoires probably differ.

Profiling relied on immunoSEQ multiplex PCR, and the TCRdb table lists in-frame clones only, not all of them. The sample contains roughly 2.2 million clones, just under 95% of which appear only once. This CDR3 spans 14 amino acids. V lost 5 bases and J lost 11, with 21 bases in between. Germline CDR1 MNHEY, CDR2 SVGAGI. This clone was counted once. As yet, its antigen is unknown. The sequence was obtained from a man younger than 35 in good health. Some clones in this sample may be carry-over from other donors' samples. V gene TRBV6-5 combines with J gene TRBJ1-1, with TRBD1 as a possible D gene (6 bases). The sequenced sample consisted of naive CD4+ T cells from PBMCs. The subset denotes: CD45RA+ positively selected. The DNA for the CDR3 is TGTGCCAGCAGTACCCATGAAGACAGGTTGATGGCTTTCTTT. It is translated as CASSTHEDRLMAFF.